Listed below are T cell receptor beta chains from one sample, sequenced in a study of cytomegalovirus exposure and HLA in healthy donors. Using immunoSEQ multiplex PCR, the repertoire was profiled, and TCRdb retains in-frame clones only, with some absent. The sample records around 190,000 clones, roughly four fifths being singletons. Specimen: PBMCs. These receptors all come from a woman between 25 and 40 years old in good health and CMV-seropositive. The CDR3 runs from the conserved cysteine through the conserved F or W. The order of the fields is CDR3 DNA, CDR3 protein, V gene, D gene, J gene, clone size. The D gene is left open where the match is weak. Expanded clones get a size class; other rows say once, few or many, or leave the size out.

TGCAGCGCCAAACGGACTGGCGGGAGCTACGAGCAGTACTTC,CSAKRTGGSYEQYF,TRBV29-1,TRBD2,TRBJ2-7,.
TGCGCCAGCAGCTCCAGGACTAGCGGGAGCTACGAGCAGTACTTC,CASSSRTSGSYEQYF,TRBV4-1,TRBD2,TRBJ2-7,.
TGTTCCAGCAGCCGTACGGGTGAAGCTTTCTTT,CSSSRTGEAFF,TRBV7-9,.,TRBJ1-1,.
TGCGCCACCGCGACAGGGGGCACTGAAGCTTTCTTT,CATATGGTEAFF,TRBV10-2,TRBD1,TRBJ1-1,.
TGTGCCAGCAGTTCCTACGGACAGCGAAACCCTGAAGCTTTCTTT,CASSSYGQRNPEAFF,TRBV27,.,TRBJ1-1,.
TGTGCCATCAGAGGGGGGCCCCAGCATTTT,CAIRGGPQHF,TRBV10-3,.,TRBJ1-5,few
TGTGCCAGCAGTCCGGCGGGAGGCCTTTACGAGACCCAGTACTTC,CASSPAGGLYETQYF,TRBV2,TRBD2,TRBJ2-5,.
TGTGCCAGCAGCGCGGGACAGGGATACGAGACCCAGTACTTC,CASSAGQGYETQYF,TRBV7-9,TRBD1,TRBJ2-5,once
TGTGCCAGTACCAACGTGCCGGGGGGGTTCCTGTTTGACAATGAGCAGTTCTTC,CASTNVPGGFLFDNEQFF,TRBV19,TRBD2,TRBJ2-1,.
TGCGCCAGCAGCTTGGGGACAGCTGACGCCGGGGAGCTGTTTTTT,CASSLGTADAGELFF,TRBV5-1,.,TRBJ2-2,few
TGTGCCAGCAGCATTCCAGGGGGTAGGTACGAGCAGTACTTC,CASSIPGGRYEQYF,TRBV5-4,TRBD1,TRBJ2-7,.
TGTGCCAGCGGATACGTAGGGACTCCAACCTACGAGCAGTACTTC,CASGYVGTPTYEQYF,TRBV19,.,TRBJ2-7,.
TGTGCCAGCAGCACTTTTCCCGGGACGGACTACAATCAGCCCCAGCATTTT,CASSTFPGTDYNQPQHF,TRBV2,.,TRBJ1-5,few
TGTGCCAGCAGCTTGACTAGCGGGGGGGGTCCGGCCGGAGAGCTGTTTTTT,CASSLTSGGGPAGELFF,TRBV11-2,TRBD2,TRBJ2-2,.
TGTGCCAGCAGCCAAGACATGAACACTGAAGCTTTCTTT,CASSQDMNTEAFF,TRBV4-2,.,TRBJ1-1,.
TGTGCCAGTAGTATAGATGGGGCTGGTGGCTACACCTTC,CASSIDGAGGYTF,TRBV19,.,TRBJ1-2,.
TGTGCCATCAGGTCGGGGGACTCGATCCGCGGGGAGCTGTTTTTT,CAIRSGDSIRGELFF,TRBV10-3,.,TRBJ2-2,once
TGTGCCACCGGGGCGGGAGGCACAGATACGCAGTATTTT,CATGAGGTDTQYF,TRBV15,TRBD2,TRBJ2-3,.
TGTGCCGTCAGCGGGGGGACCTACAATGAGCAGTTCTTC,CAVSGGTYNEQFF,TRBV15,TRBD2,TRBJ2-1,.
TGTGCCAGCACCCAACAGGGGGCTGGTGAGCAGTTCTTC,CASTQQGAGEQFF,TRBV28,TRBD1,TRBJ2-1,few
TGCAGCGTTGAAGGGTCCGAGCGGTCTCCCCAGGGGACAGATACGCAGTATTTT,CSVEGSERSPQGTDTQYF,TRBV29-1,.,TRBJ2-3,.
TGTGCCACCAGCAGAGAAGGGACAGGGCTCACTGGGGCCAACGTCCTGACTTTC,CATSREGTGLTGANVLTF,TRBV15,TRBD1,TRBJ2-6,.
TGTGCCAGCAGTTTATCTCGGACTCCCACGGGGTTCTTC,CASSLSRTPTGFF,TRBV28,.,TRBJ2-1,.
TGCGCCAGCAGCTTGGTAGAGGTCGAGCAGTTCTTC,CASSLVEVEQFF,TRBV5-1,.,TRBJ2-1,.
TGTGCCAGCACTTCCTTTAGCGGGAGGGCCGGGACGCAGTATTTT,CASTSFSGRAGTQYF,TRBV6-6,TRBD2,TRBJ2-3,.
TGTGCCACCAGAAGACAGTCCCAAGGCTGGGGCTACACCTTC,CATRRQSQGWGYTF,TRBV6-1,.,TRBJ1-2,few
TGTGCCAGCAGTGTTATGGACAATAGCAATCAGCCCCAGCATTTT,CASSVMDNSNQPQHF,TRBV6-1,.,TRBJ1-5,.
TGTGCCAGCAGGACCTACCCCACAGCGGGGAACATTCAGTACTTC,CASRTYPTAGNIQYF,TRBV11-2,TRBD2,TRBJ2-4,.
TGTGCCAGCAGTTTATTCAGGGGTTACGAGCAGTACTTC,CASSLFRGYEQYF,TRBV28,.,TRBJ2-7,.
TGTGCCAGCAGTCCTCGAGTAGCCACCCCTTACGAGCAGTACTTC,CASSPRVATPYEQYF,TRBV27,.,TRBJ2-7,.
TGTGCCAGCAGCTCCGGGACATTTAACACCGGGGAGCTGTTTTTT,CASSSGTFNTGELFF,TRBV5-5,.,TRBJ2-2,once
TGTGCCAGCAGGCAAACAGGGCTGAACACTGAAGCTTTCTTT,CASRQTGLNTEAFF,TRBV25-1,.,TRBJ1-1,.
TGTGCCAGCAGCTTACAGAACTATGGCTACACCTTC,CASSLQNYGYTF,TRBV6-4,.,TRBJ1-2,.
TGTGCCAGCAGAGGACTAGCGGGGAGCACAGATACGCAGTATTTT,CASRGLAGSTDTQYF,TRBV2,TRBD2,TRBJ2-3,few
TGTGCCAGCACCTTACAGGGAATAAGCTCTGGAAACACCATATATTTT,CASTLQGISSGNTIYF,TRBV7-2,.,TRBJ1-3,few
TGTGCCAGCAGTCCGGGGGACGGAACGAACACTGAAGCTTTCTTT,CASSPGDGTNTEAFF,TRBV27,.,TRBJ1-1,.